This TCR beta chain was found in a study of T cells in Graves' hyperthyroidism and ophthalmopathy. Across the study: It was at initial diagnosis, before any treatment, that peripheral blood was collected.

This clonotype has at least ten counts. Its antigen is currently unknown. RNA transcripts yielded amplified TCR beta CDR3 regions. Researchers ran a first-round RT-PCR on the TCR CDR3 using the HTBI primer set. TCRdb recomputed calls from the multiplex PCR reads with MiXCR, one row per CDR3 protein. The sample has 250,000 to 300,000 distinct CDR3 sequences; roughly 15% are singletons. General study findings and limits: Ophthalmopathy cases were set apart from stable hyperthyroidism by a 13 V-J model. Also found in blood were most expanded thyroid clonotypes above 0.001.

Germline V gene data show CDR1 as LNHNV and CDR2 as YYDKDF (reference sequence). This CDR3 is 15 amino acids long. Trimming removed 4 bases from V and 5 bases from J, with 15 bases in between. The sequencing sample was made of blood. This clonotype was sampled from a woman between 40 and 50 years old with Graves' hyperthyroidism that later progressed to Graves' ophthalmopathy. V and J are TRBV15 and TRBJ2-1; D is possibly TRBD2 (7 bases). The CDR3 coding sequence is TGTGCCACCAGCACCGGGGGAGGGGGACACAATGAGCAGTTCTTC. Its translation is CATSTGGGGHNEQFF.